The entry that follows covers one TCR beta chain sequence. The antigen is unknown. The source of the sample is a study of vaccination and CD4 T cells after COVID-19. Study as a whole: In the convalescent cohort, there were six males and four females, two of them Hispanic. With a range of 35 to 161, the median interval from diagnosis to drawing post-COVID samples was about 100 days.

Cultured CD4+ T-cell DNA underwent Oncomine TCR Beta short-read sequencing. From the PCR reads, TCRdb called clonotypes with MiXCR, one entry per CDR3 protein. The sample lists just over 20,000 distinct CDR3 sequences, under 55% occurring once. Specified treatment: roughly ten-day PBMC culture with coronavirus spike peptide pools or control peptides (ViraFEST assay). The sample consisted of CD4+ T cells from blood, cultured in vitro. The origin of this receptor is a human donor who had recovered from COVID-19.

CDR3 protein: CSAKPTTGNTIYF. Written as DNA, the CDR3 is TGCAGTGCTAAGCCCACGACGGGAAACACCATATATTTT. The chain joins TRBV20-1 to TRBJ1-3; no firm D call. V dropped 4 bases and J dropped 4 bases, with 11 bases sitting between them. Germline lookup yields CDR1 DFQATT and CDR2 SNEGSKA (reference sequence). The CDR3 extends over 13 amino acids.